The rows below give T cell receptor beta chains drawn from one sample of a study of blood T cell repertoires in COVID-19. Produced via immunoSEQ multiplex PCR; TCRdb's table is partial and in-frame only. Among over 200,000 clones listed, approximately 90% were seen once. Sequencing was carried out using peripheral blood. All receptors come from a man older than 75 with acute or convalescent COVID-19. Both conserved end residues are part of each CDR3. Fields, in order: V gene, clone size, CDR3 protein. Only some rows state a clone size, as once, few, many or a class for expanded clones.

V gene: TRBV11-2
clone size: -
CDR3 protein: CASTRQGNYGYTF

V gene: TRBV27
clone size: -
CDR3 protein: CASSLVGSGNEQFF

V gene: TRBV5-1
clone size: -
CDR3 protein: CASSRLASGANVLTF

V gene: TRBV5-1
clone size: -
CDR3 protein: CASSLASGINYEQYF

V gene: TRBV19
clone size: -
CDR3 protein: CASPGQGAGELFF

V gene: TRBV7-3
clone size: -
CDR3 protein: CASSLDGGETQYF

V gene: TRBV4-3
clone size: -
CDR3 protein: CASSQDQTGTYGYTF

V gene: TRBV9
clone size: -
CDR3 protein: CASSPSRTDQNTGELFF

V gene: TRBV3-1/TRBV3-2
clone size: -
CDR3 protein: CASSQTSEGEQFF

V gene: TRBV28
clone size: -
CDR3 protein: CASIKGGRSYGYTF

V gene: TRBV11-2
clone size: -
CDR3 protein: CASTPRLGVGGYTF

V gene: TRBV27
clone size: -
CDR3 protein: CASSLSQGSLPLHF

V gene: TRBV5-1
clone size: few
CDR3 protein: CASSLVSGAQPQHF

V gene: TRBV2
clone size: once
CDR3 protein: CASIRDNTEAFF

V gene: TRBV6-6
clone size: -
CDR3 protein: CASSYSGRVNYYGYTF

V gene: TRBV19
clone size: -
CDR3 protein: CASSSTGAEGYTF

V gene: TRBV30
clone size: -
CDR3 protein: CASSLEGYTF

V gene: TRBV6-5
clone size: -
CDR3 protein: CASSSGSRLSNSPLHF

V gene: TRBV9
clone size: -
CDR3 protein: CASSVGRLNYGYTF

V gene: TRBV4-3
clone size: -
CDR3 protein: CASSQDHRASNQPQHF

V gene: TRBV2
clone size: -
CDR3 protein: CASIWDNRNTGELFF

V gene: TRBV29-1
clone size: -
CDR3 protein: CSVLKNTEAFF